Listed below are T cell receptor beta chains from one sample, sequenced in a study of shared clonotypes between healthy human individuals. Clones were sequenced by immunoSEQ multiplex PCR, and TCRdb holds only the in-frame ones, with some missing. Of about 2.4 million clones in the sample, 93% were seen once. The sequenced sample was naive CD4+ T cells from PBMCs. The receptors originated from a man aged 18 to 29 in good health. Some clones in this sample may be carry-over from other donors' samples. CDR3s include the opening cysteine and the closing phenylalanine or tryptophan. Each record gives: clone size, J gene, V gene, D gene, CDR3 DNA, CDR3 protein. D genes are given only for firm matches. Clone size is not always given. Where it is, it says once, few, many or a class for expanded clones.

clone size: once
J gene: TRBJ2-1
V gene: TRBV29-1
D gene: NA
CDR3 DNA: TGCAGCTTGACCCGGTACAATGAGCAGTTCTTC
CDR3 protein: CSLTRYNEQFF

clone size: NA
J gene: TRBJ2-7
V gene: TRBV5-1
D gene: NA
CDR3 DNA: TGCGCCAGCAGCTTGTCGGGGGCGAGCTCCTACGAGCAGTACTTC
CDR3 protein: CASSLSGASSYEQYF

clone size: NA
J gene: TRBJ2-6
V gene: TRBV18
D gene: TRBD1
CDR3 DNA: TGTGCCAGCTCACCGGGACAGGGAAGCTCTGGGGCCAACGTCCTGACTTTC
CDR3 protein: CASSPGQGSSGANVLTF

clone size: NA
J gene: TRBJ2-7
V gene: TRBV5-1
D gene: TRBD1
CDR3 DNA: TGCGCCAGTAGAAACGGACAGGACCTCTACGAGCAGTACTTC
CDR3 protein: CASRNGQDLYEQYF

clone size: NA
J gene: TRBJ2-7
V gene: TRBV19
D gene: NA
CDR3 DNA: TGTGCCAGTAGCCCCGGAGGGGGGGCCTACGAGCAGTACTTC
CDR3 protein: CASSPGGGAYEQYF

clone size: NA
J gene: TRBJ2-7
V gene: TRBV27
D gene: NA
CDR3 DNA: TGTGCCAGCAGTTCCAGGGTCGGCTACGAGCAGTACTTC
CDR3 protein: CASSSRVGYEQYF

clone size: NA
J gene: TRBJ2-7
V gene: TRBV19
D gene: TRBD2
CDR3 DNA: TGTGCCAGTAACCCTAGCGGGAGCTACGAGCAGTACTTC
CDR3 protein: CASNPSGSYEQYF

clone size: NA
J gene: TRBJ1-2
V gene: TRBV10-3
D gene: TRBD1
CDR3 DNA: TGTGCCATCAGGGGGGACAGCTATGGCTACACCTTC
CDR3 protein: CAIRGDSYGYTF

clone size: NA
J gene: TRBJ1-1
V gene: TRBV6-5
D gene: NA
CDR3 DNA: TGTGCCAGCAGTTCGACTTGGTTGGACACTGAAGCTTTCTTT
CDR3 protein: CASSSTWLDTEAFF

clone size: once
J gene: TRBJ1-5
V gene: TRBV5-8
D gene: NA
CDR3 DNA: TGTGCCAGCAGCTTGAACAGGGCTCAGCCCCAGCATTTT
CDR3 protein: CASSLNRAQPQHF

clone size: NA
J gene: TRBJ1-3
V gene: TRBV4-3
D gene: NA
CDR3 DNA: TGCGCCAGCAGCCAAGGGGGGGGGCCCGGAAACACCATATATTTT
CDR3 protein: CASSQGGGPGNTIYF

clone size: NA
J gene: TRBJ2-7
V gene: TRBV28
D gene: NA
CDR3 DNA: TGTGCCAGCAGTTCGCCTGGGGACCTCGTGGAGCAGTACTTC
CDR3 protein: CASSSPGDLVEQYF

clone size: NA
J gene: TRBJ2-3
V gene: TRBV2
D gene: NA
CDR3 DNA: TGTGCCAGCAAGGCGACGCCGAGACGCACAGATACGCAGTATTTT
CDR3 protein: CASKATPRRTDTQYF

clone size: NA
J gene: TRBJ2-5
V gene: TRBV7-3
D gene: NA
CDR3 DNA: TGTGCCAGCAGCTTTAAAGGACCGTACGAGACCCAGTACTTC
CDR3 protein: CASSFKGPYETQYF

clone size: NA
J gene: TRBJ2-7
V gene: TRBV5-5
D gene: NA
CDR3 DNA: TGTGCCAGCAGCTTGGCCACGGGACTGGACTACGAGCAGTACTTC
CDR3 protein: CASSLATGLDYEQYF

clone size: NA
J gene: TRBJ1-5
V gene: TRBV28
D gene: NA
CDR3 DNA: TGTGCCAGCAAGCGATCGGGGGGCGAAATCCAGCCCCAGCATTTT
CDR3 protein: CASKRSGGEIQPQHF

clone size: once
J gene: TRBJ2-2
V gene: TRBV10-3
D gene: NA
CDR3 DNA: TGTGCCATCAGTGAGCCGGTAGTGGGAACCGGGGAGCTGTTTTTT
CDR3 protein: CAISEPVVGTGELFF

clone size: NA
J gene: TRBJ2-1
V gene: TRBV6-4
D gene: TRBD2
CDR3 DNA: TGTGCCAGCAGTAAAAGCGGGAGCTCCTACAATGAGCAGTTCTTC
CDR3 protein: CASSKSGSSYNEQFF

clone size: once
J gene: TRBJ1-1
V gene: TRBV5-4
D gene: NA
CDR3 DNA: TGTGCCAGCAGCTTGGGGAGGTTAGGGGTGAACACTGAAGCTTTCTTT
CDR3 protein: CASSLGRLGVNTEAFF

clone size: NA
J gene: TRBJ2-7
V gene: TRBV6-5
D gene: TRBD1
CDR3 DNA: TGTGCCAGCAGTTACTCGATCCAGGGGGCGACCTACGAGCAGTACTTC
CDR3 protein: CASSYSIQGATYEQYF

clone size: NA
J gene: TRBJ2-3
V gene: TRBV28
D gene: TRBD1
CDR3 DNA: TGTGCCAGCCGTGGACAGGCAATTTCCGCAGATACGCAGTATTTT
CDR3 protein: CASRGQAISADTQYF

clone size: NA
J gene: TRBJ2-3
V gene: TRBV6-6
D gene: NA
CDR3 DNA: TGTGCCAGCAGTTACGGGGGCCTTAACACAGATACGCAGTATTTT
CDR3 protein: CASSYGGLNTDTQYF

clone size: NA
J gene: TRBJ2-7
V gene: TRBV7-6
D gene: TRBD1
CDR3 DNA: TGTGCCAGCAGTCTCCGGGACAGCTCCTACGAGCAGTACTTC
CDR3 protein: CASSLRDSSYEQYF

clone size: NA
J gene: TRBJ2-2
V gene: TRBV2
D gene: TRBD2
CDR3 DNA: TGTGCCAGCAAAACTAGCGGAGCTAAGTCCCCCGGGGAGCTGTTTTTT
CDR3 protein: CASKTSGAKSPGELFF

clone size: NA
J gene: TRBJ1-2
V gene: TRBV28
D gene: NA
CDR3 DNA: TGTGCCAGCAGAACCGGGACCGGGGGCTACACCTTC
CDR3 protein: CASRTGTGGYTF

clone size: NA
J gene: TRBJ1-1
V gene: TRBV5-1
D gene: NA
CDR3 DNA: TGCGCCAGCAGCGCCGCCGGGACGGAAAACACTGAAGCTTTCTTT
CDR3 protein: CASSAAGTENTEAFF

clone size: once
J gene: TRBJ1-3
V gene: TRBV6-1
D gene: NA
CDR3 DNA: TGTGCCAGCAGTGAAACCGGAAACACCATATATTTT
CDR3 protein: CASSETGNTIYF

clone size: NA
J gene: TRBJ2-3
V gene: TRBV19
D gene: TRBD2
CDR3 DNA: TGTGCCAGTAGTACCTTGCCCGCGGGGGGGCATACGCAGTATTTT
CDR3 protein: CASSTLPAGGHTQYF

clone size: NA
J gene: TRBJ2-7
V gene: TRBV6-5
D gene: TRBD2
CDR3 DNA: TGTGCCAGCAGTTCCTCACTAGCGACCTACGAGCAGTACTTC
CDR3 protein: CASSSSLATYEQYF

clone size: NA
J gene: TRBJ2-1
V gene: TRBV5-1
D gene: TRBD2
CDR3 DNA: TGCGCCAGCAGCTTGGGCGGGAGTGGGGGTGAGCAGTTCTTC
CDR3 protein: CASSLGGSGGEQFF

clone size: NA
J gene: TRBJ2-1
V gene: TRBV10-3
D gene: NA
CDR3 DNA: TGTGCCATCAGTGAGCCCAGGGGCCCTAGCTCCTACAATGAGCAGTTCTTC
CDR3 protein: CAISEPRGPSSYNEQFF

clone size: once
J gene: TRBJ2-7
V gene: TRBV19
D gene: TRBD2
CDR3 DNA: TGTGCCAGTAGCTGGGCAGCGACTAGCGGGAGAAACTCCTACGAGCAGTACTTC
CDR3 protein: CASSWAATSGRNSYEQYF

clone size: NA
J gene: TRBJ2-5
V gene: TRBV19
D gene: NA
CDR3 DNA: TGTGCCAGTAGTATGTCCATATCCGGAAAAGAGACCCAGTACTTC
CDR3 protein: CASSMSISGKETQYF

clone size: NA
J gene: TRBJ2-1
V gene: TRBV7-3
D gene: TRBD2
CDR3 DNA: TGTGCCAGCAGCTCACCGGGACTAGCGAGGGATGAGCAGTTCTTC
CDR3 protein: CASSSPGLARDEQFF

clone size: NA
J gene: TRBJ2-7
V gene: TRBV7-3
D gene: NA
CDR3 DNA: TGTGCCAGCAGCTTAAGTTTAGGGTCCGAGCAGTACTTC
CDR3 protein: CASSLSLGSEQYF

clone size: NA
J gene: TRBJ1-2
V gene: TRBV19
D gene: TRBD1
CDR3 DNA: TGTGCCAGTACGGACAGGGCTGGGAACTATGGCTACACCTTC
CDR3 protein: CASTDRAGNYGYTF

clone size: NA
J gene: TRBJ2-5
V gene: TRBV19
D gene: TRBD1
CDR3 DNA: TGTGCCAGTAGTCAACCACTGCCGGGACAGGCGTGGGAGACCCAGTACTTC
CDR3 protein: CASSQPLPGQAWETQYF

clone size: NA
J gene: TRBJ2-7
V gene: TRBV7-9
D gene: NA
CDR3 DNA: TGTGCCAGCAGCTCTAACTCAGCCTCCTACGAGCAGTACTTC
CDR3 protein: CASSSNSASYEQYF

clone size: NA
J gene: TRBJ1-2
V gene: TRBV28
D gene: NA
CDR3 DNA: TGTGCCAGCAGTCGAGGACCCCGGGGCTACACCTTC
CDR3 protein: CASSRGPRGYTF

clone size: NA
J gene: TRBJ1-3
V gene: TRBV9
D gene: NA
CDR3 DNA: TGTGCCAGCAGCGTTGAAGGAAGCCTCTCTGGAAACACCATATATTTT
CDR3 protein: CASSVEGSLSGNTIYF

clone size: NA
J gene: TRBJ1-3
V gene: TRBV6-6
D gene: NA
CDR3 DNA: TGTGCCAGCAGTTACTCGAGCCAGGGAGCTGGAAACACCATATATTTT
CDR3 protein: CASSYSSQGAGNTIYF

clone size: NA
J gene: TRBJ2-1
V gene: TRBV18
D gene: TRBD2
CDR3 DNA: TGTGCCAGCTCGTCACTAGCGGGACCTGTCAATGAGCAGTTCTTC
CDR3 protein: CASSSLAGPVNEQFF

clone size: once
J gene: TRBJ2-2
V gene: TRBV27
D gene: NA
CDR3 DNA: TGTGCCAGCAGTCCCTTTCCCGGGGAGCTGTTTTTT
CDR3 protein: CASSPFPGELFF

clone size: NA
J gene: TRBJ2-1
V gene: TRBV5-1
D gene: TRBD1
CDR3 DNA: TGCGCCAGCAGCTTGGCGCTTGGGACAGGGGACAATGAGCAGTTCTTC
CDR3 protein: CASSLALGTGDNEQFF

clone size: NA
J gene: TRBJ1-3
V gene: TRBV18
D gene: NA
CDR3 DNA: TGTGCCAGCTCCCCCAAATTATCCCGGGACCCAGGAAACACCATATATTTT
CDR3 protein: CASSPKLSRDPGNTIYF

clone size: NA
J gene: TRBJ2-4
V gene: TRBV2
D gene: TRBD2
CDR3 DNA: TGTGCCAGCAGCGATAGGACTAGCGGGGCGAAAAACATTCAGTACTTC
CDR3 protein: CASSDRTSGAKNIQYF

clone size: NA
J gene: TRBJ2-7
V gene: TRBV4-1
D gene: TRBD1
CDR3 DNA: TGCGCCAGCAGCCAAGTTTTAACGCAAAGGACAGGGTACTACGAGCAGTACTTC
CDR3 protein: CASSQVLTQRTGYYEQYF

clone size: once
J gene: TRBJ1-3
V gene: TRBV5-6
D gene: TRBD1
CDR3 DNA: TGTGCCAGCAGCTACAGGGGTGGAAACACCATATATTTT
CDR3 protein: CASSYRGGNTIYF

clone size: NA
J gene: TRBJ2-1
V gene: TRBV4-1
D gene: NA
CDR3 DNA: TGCGCCAGCAGCCGACAGAGCTCCTACAATGAGCAGTTCTTC
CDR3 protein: CASSRQSSYNEQFF

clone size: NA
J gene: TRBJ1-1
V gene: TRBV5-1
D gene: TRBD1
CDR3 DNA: TGCGCCAGCCGACAGGGGGCTGTGGACACTGAAGCTTTCTTT
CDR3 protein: CASRQGAVDTEAFF

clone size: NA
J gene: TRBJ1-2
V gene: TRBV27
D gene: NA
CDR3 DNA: TGTGCCAGCAGTTTGCTTCGGACACCTGGCTATGGCTACACCTTC
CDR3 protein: CASSLLRTPGYGYTF

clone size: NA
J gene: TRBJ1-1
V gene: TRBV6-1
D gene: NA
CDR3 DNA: TGTGCCAGCAGTGAAGGAAGGGTCACTGAAGCTTTCTTT
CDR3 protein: CASSEGRVTEAFF

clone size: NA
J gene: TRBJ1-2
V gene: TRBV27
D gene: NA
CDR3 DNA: TGTGCCAGCAGTTCATTGCCGGGAGGCTACACCTTC
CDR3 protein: CASSSLPGGYTF

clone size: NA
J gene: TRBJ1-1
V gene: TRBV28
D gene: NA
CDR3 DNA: TGTGCCAGCAGTTTGCTGTACCCCCAGAACACTGAAGCTTTCTTT
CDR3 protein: CASSLLYPQNTEAFF

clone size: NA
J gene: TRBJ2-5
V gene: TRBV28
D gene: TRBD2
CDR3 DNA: TGTGCCAGCAGTTTTTTCTTCGAGTTAACGACTAGCGGGAACATAGAGACCCAGTACTTC
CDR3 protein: CASSFFFELTTSGNIETQYF

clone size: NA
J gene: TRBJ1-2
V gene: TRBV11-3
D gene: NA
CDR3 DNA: TGTGCCAGCAGCTTACGAGGACAGCACTATGGCTACACCTTC
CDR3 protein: CASSLRGQHYGYTF

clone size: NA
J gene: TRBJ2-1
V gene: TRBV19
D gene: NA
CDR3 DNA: TGTGCCAGTATGGGGACTGGAAGCTCCTACAATGAGCAGTTCTTC
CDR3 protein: CASMGTGSSYNEQFF

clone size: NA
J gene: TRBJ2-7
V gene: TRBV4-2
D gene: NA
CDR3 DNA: TGTGCCAGCAGCCAAAACATGGCCAGGGGGGACGTCTACGAGCAGTACTTC
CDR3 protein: CASSQNMARGDVYEQYF